This T cell receptor (beta chain) was captured in a study of cytomegalovirus exposure and HLA in healthy donors. Overall study: Of all 400 or so donors who were genotyped, roughly 85% belonged to the Caucasian-associated ancestry cluster. Study results and caveats: The study found most TCR sequences rare, yet found some public TCRs in many donors. Later analysis identified a missense DCLRE1C variant that was linked to TCR beta V- and J-gene trimming.

13 Jbeta primers and 60 Vbeta primers were used for the PCR. Per the original data handling: Later reanalysis found around 74 million unique TCR beta chains, around 10 million of them shared. TCRdb keeps only in-frame clones here, not all; method: immunoSEQ multiplex PCR. The V and J calls and clone size come from that table; D and trimming were worked out from the DNA. This repertoire shows roughly 160,000 clones, 75% to 90% found once; its top ten account for under 3%. There are a few counts of this clone. The antigen remains unidentified. This CDR3 is 18 amino acids long. Germline V CDR1 and CDR2: MNHEY, SMNVEV (reference sequence). The V and J ends lost 7 bases and 0 bases respectively, with 25 bases between them.

V is TRBV27 and J is TRBJ2-7, with D perhaps TRBD2 (6 bases). The clonotype comes from a male donor in good health and CMV-seronegative. The sequenced material came from PBMCs. CDR3 sequence: CASTRGLLSPFSSYEQYF. The CDR3 bases are TGTGCCAGCACCCGGGGACTTCTTTCCCCCTTTAGCTCCTACGAGCAGTACTTC.